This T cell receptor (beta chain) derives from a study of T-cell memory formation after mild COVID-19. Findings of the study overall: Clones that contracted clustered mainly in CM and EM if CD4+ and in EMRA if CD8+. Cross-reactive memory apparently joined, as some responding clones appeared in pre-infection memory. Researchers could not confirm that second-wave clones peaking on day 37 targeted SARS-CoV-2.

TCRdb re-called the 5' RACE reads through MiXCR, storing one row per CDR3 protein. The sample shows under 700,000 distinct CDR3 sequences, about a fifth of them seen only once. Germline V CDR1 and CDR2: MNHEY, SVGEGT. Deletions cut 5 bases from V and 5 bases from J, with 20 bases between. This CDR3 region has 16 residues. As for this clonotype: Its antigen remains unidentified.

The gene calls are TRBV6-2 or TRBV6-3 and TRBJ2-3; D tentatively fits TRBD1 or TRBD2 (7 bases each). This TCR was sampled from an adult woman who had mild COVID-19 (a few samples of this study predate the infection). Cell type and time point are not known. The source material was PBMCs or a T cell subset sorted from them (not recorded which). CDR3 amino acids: CASSRARGLAEDTQYF. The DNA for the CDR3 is TGTGCCAGCAGTAGGGCAAGGGGGCTAGCGGAAGATACGCAGTATTTT.